The 5 T cell receptor beta chains below come from one sample, sequenced in a study of post-analysis software for immune sequencing data. TCR beta libraries were prepared from cDNA with unique molecular identifiers. MiXCR, run by TCRdb on the PCR reads, gives a single entry per CDR3 protein. The sample carries hundreds of thousands of distinct CDR3 sequences, approximately 59% recorded once. Study results and caveats: Patients showed TRBV5-6, TRBV5-1 and TRBV20-1 among about five TRBV segments more frequent than in controls.

These receptors have no identified antigens. Material for sequencing was blood. The receptor source for this set is a girl aged 2-10 years with multiple sclerosis.

The chain uses TRBV12-3 or TRBV12-4 and TRBJ1-2; D might be TRBD1 (5 bases). The CDR3 runs to 14 residues. Trimming cost V 5 bases and J 7 bases, with 17 bases left between them. In DNA, the CDR3 is TGTGCCAGCAGTCTGGGACGGTCGGGGTTTGGCTACACCTTC. Encoded protein: CASSLGRSGFGYTF.

V is TRBV5-4 and J is TRBJ2-3; D is undetermined. Trimming cost V 3 bases and J 6 bases, with 11 bases left between them. Germline V gene lookup returns CDR1 SGHNT and CDR2 YYREEE (reference sequence). This CDR3 comprises 13 residues. The CDR3 DNA reads TGTGCCAGCAGCTCCCACGAGTCGGATACGCAGTATTTT. The encoded protein is CASSSHESDTQYF.

This sequence joins TRBV7-9 and TRBJ2-3; unclear D gene. The V gene's germline CDR1 is SEHNR and CDR2 FQNEAQ (reference sequence). The ends were cut back, 3 bases at V and 1 base at J, with 11 bases in the middle. The CDR3 consists of 15 residues. The CDR3 coding sequence is TGTGCCAGCAGCTTGTCCCGCTTGGGCACAGATACGCAGTATTTT. This encodes CASSLSRLGTDTQYF.

This clonotype was counted once. The CDR3 protein is CASSTGLPTNSPLHF. CDR3 nucleotide sequence: TGTGCCAGCAGCACCGGACTGCCAACGAATTCACCCCTCCACTTT. This chain connects TRBV5-6 to TRBJ1-6; D is uncertain. V was pared by 4 bases and J by 7 bases, with 15 bases between. CDR3 length: 15 amino acids. The germline gives CDR1 SGHDT, CDR2 YYEEEE.

This chain connects TRBV7-3 to TRBJ2-1; D perhaps matches TRBD1 (6 bases). Germline CDR1 reads SGHTA; CDR2 reads FQGTGA. CDR3 length: 16 amino acids. Trimming shortened V by 7 bases and J by 3 bases, and 19 bases separated the two germline ends. CDR3 sequence (DNA): TGTGCCAGCACCTCCCTAGACAGGCCGGACTACAATGAGCAGTTCTTC. Its protein is CASTSLDRPDYNEQFF.